A selection of T cell receptor beta chains follows, all from one sample in a study of T cell repertoires in cytomegalovirus infection. No antigens are known for them. TCRdb passed the reads through MiXCR, listing each CDR3 protein once. This sample carries roughly 500,000 distinct CDR3 sequences, around a third of them seen once, and the ten largest clones take roughly a sixth. The specimen was cultured PBMCs, collected from culture after CMV antigen stimulation. The source is a human donor in good health (CMV status not recorded). Some clones in this sample may be carry-over from other donors' samples. Both conserved end residues are part of each CDR3. Each record gives: V gene, clone size, D gene, J gene, CDR3 protein, CDR3 DNA. The D gene is left open where the match is weak. Some rows mark clone size as missing; the rest say once, few, many or name a class of expanded clone.

V: TRBV12-3/TRBV12-4
size: few
D: TRBD1
J: TRBJ1-2
CDR3: CASSLSGRGLYGYTF
DNA: TGTGCCAGCAGTTTATCGGGCAGGGGGCTCTATGGCTACACCTTC

V: TRBV27
size: few
D: TRBD1
J: TRBJ2-1
CDR3: CASTGDRYNEQFF
DNA: TGTGCCAGCACCGGGGACAGGTACAATGAGCAGTTCTTC

V: TRBV7-2
size: many
D: NA
J: TRBJ2-1
CDR3: CASSLWGGPGSYNEQFF
DNA: TGTGCCAGCAGCTTATGGGGGGGCCCTGGGTCCTACAATGAGCAGTTCTTC

V: TRBV6-2/TRBV6-3
size: NA
D: NA
J: TRBJ2-1
CDR3: CASSRDSGLTMSSSSGLFF
DNA: NA

V: TRBV29-1
size: NA
D: NA
J: TRBJ1-5
CDR3: CSVVETYGQPQHF
DNA: TGCAGCGTTGTAGAGACATATGGACAGCCCCAGCATTTT

V: TRBV20-1
size: once
D: NA
J: TRBJ1-1
CDR3: CSARDIPGQSNTEAFF
DNA: TGCAGTGCTAGAGATATCCCCGGACAGTCGAACACTGAAGCTTTCTTT

V: TRBV7-2
size: many
D: TRBD1
J: TRBJ1-5
CDR3: CASSLSFQGDQPQHF
DNA: TGTGCCAGCAGCTTAAGTTTCCAGGGGGACCAGCCCCAGCATTTT

V: TRBV11-2
size: NA
D: NA
J: TRBJ1-4
CDR3: CASSLNRGYTTNEKLFF
DNA: TGTGCCAGCAGCTTAAATCGGGGGTATACAACTAATGAAAAACTGTTTTTT

V: TRBV12-3/TRBV12-4
size: NA
D: TRBD2
J: TRBJ2-2
CDR3: CASSLGLAGFTGELFF
DNA: TGTGCCAGCAGTTTAGGGCTAGCGGGCTTCACCGGGGAGCTGTTTTTT

V: TRBV7-2
size: many
D: TRBD1
J: TRBJ2-7
CDR3: CASSSRQGTPYEQYF
DNA: TGTGCCAGCAGCTCGCGACAGGGGACCCCCTACGAGCAGTACTTC

V: TRBV7-2
size: few
D: TRBD2
J: TRBJ2-5
CDR3: CASSILAGEETQYF
DNA: TGTGCCAGCAGCATACTAGCGGGAGAAGAGACCCAGTACTTC

V: TRBV7-4
size: NA
D: TRBD2
J: TRBJ2-7
CDR3: CASSPGGGRASYEQYF
DNA: TGTGCCAGCAGCCCCGGGGGCGGGAGGGCCTCCTACGAGCAGTACTTC

V: TRBV6-5
size: NA
D: NA
J: TRBJ2-2
CDR3: CASSKQNTGELFF
DNA: TGTGCCAGCAGTAAACAGAACACCGGGGAGCTGTTTTTT

V: TRBV6-2/TRBV6-3
size: NA
D: TRBD1
J: TRBJ1-1
CDR3: CASRQGALTEAFF
DNA: TGTGCCAGCAGACAGGGGGCTTTGACTGAAGCTTTCTTT

V: TRBV27
size: many
D: TRBD1
J: TRBJ2-3
CDR3: CASGTGGTDTQYF
DNA: TGTGCCAGTGGGACAGGGGGCACAGATACGCAGTATTTT

V: TRBV2
size: NA
D: NA
J: TRBJ2-2
CDR3: CASSEELLRSGELFF
DNA: TGTGCCAGCAGTGAAGAACTGCTGAGGTCCGGGGAGCTGTTTTTT

V: TRBV19
size: NA
D: NA
J: TRBJ2-1
CDR3: CASIPGSSYNEQFF
DNA: TGTGCCAGTATCCCGGGGAGCTCCTACAATGAGCAGTTCTTC

V: TRBV15
size: NA
D: NA
J: TRBJ2-3
CDR3: CATSRAEADTQYF
DNA: TGTGCCACCAGCAGAGCAGAGGCAGATACGCAGTATTTT

V: TRBV7-6
size: NA
D: NA
J: TRBJ2-1
CDR3: CASSFVTGSYNEQFF
DNA: TGTGCCAGCAGCTTTGTTACAGGATCCTACAATGAGCAGTTCTTC

V: TRBV11-1
size: NA
D: NA
J: TRBJ2-1
CDR3: CASSLSLRDNEQFF
DNA: TGTGCCAGCAGCTTAAGTCTCAGGGACAATGAGCAGTTCTTC

V: TRBV6-2/TRBV6-3
size: NA
D: NA
J: TRBJ2-1
CDR3: CASSWAGLINNEQFF
DNA: TGTGCCAGCAGTTGGGCGGGACTGATTAACAATGAGCAGTTCTTC

V: TRBV7-2
size: NA
D: NA
J: TRBJ1-3
CDR3: CASSVGSQTGNTIYF
DNA: TGTGCCAGCAGCGTAGGATCCCAAACTGGAAACACCATATATTTT

V: TRBV7-2
size: many
D: NA
J: TRBJ2-3
CDR3: CASSLGTRDKPSTDTQYF
DNA: TGTGCCAGCAGCTTAGGGACCAGGGACAAGCCTAGCACAGATACGCAGTATTTT

V: TRBV20-1
size: NA
D: NA
J: TRBJ2-3
CDR3: CSASARGGTTDTQYF
DNA: TGCAGTGCTAGCGCGAGGGGGGGAACGACAGATACGCAGTATTTT